The next 31 T cell receptor beta chains were all read from a single sample in a study of human T cells and chemical hapten exposure. Each CDR3 protein gets one entry after TCRdb re-called the RACE reads with MiXCR. The repertoire consists of tens of thousands of distinct CDR3 sequences, with roughly a tenth occurring once and the leading ten covering 8% to 10%. The time point was: pre-sensitization, week 0. Noted treatment: therapeutic diphenylcyclopropenone sensitization with weekly scalp DPC. The starting material was whole blood, obtained in connection with sensitization to the hapten diphenylcyclopropenone (DPC). These TCRs come from a middle-aged man with alopecia areata. Some clones in this sample may be carry-over from other donors' samples.

There are many counts of this clonotype. The CDR3 protein is CASTLRAPVNEQFF. CDR3 DNA: TGTGCCAGCACGTTAAGGGCCCCGGTGAATGAGCAGTTCTTC. The chain employs TRBV6-2 or TRBV6-3 and TRBJ2-1; unclear D gene. Between the trimmed V and J ends, which lost 7 bases and 7 bases, there was a span of 17 bases. This CDR3 region has 14 residues. Germline values: CDR1 MNHEY, CDR2 SVGEGT.

This clonotype turned up a few times. This chain uses TRBV12-5 with TRBJ2-1, with 9 positions matching TRBD2. The CDR3 has 17 amino acids. Losses at the gene ends were 0 bases for V and 6 bases for J; bases not matched to a gene: 9. Germline CDR1 LGHNT, CDR2 FRNRAP. The CDR3 region has the DNA TGTGCTAGTGGTTTGGTCTTCCAGCGGGAGGTCCCCAATGAGCAGTTCTTC. Protein sequence: CASGLVFQREVPNEQFF. The full variable domain, with the rest looked up from reference TRBV12-5 and TRBJ2-1, is DARVTQTPRHKVTEMGQEVTMRCQPILGHNTVFWYRQTMMQGLELLAYFRNRAPLDDSGMPKDRFSAEMPDATLATLKIQPSEPRDSAVYFCASGLVFQREVPNEQFFGPGTRLTVL.

This clonotype was seen only a few times. The chain couples TRBV6-6 to TRBJ2-3, with D maybe TRBD2 (7 bases). With 2 bases removed from V and 2 bases from J, the gap between germline ends came to 20 bases. Per germline, CDR1 MNHNY and CDR2 SVGAGI (reference sequence). The CDR3 loop spans 18 amino acids. Here the CDR3 reads CASSYGVDSGVATDTQYF. For the CDR3, the DNA is TGTGCCAGCAGTTACGGGGTGGACAGCGGGGTAGCCACAGATACGCAGTATTTT.

The chain combines TRBV4-3 with TRBJ1-2; 7 bases are shared with TRBD1. Germline loops: CDR1 LGHNA, CDR2 YSLEER. V shed 5 bases, J shed 8 bases, and the junction held 17 bases outside the gene matches. This CDR3 contains 16 residues. CDR3 in DNA: TGCGCCAGCAGCAGGACTGACAGGGACTCCTTACCGGGCTACACCTTC. Translated, it gives CASSRTDRDSLPGYTF.

The chain uses TRBV5-1 and TRBJ2-7, with D hard to call. V was clipped by 3 bases and J by 0 bases, with 10 bases between them. This CDR3 region has 14 residues. Germline V gene data show CDR1 as SGHRS and CDR2 as YFSETQ. CDR3 nucleotides: TGCGCCAGCAGCTCCGTAGGTCCCTCCTACGAGCAGTACTTC. Translation gives CASSSVGPSYEQYF.

This clonotype has a handful of counts. The gene calls are TRBV29-1 and TRBJ1-1; 7 bases align to TRBD1. The CDR3 length is 12 residues. In germline, CDR1 is SQVTM, CDR2 ANQGSEA. Trimming cost V 5 bases and J 6 bases; bases outside gene matches: 6. In DNA form, the CDR3 reads TGCAGCGTTTCTCGACAGGGCGCTGAAGCTTTCTTT. Amino acids: CSVSRQGAEAFF.

CDR3 bases: TGCAGTGCTAGTTTGACTAGCGGTCTCTACGAGCAGTACTTC. Translation: CSASLTSGLYEQYF. The V call is TRBV20-1, the J call TRBJ2-7; 9 bases fit TRBD2. CDR1 and CDR2 (germline): DFQATT, SNEGSKA (reference sequence). CDR3 size: 14 residues. V gave up 3 bases and J gave up 3 bases; unmatched junction bases: 6.

There are many counts of this clonotype. The rearrangement links TRBV19 to TRBJ2-6, with D uncertain. CDR1 is LNHDA and CDR2 is SQIVND in the germline V gene (reference sequence). V lost 6 bases and J lost 2, with 5 bases in between. The CDR3 extends over 13 amino acids. The CDR3 here is CASSTAGANVLTF. In nucleotides, the CDR3 is TGTGCCAGTAGCACGGCTGGGGCCAACGTCCTGACTTTC. The complete variable domain, with remaining parts taken from reference TRBV19 and TRBJ2-6, reads DGGITQSPKYLFRKEGQNVTLSCEQNLNHDAMYWYRQDPGQGLRLIYYSQIVNDFQKGDIAEGYSVSREKKESFPLTVTSAQKNPTAFYLCASSTAGANVLTFGAGSRLTVL.

This clonotype has a handful of counts. J is TRBJ1-1 and V is TRBV7-2, with no clear D. The CDR3 sequence is 16 residues long. V dropped 1 base and J dropped 0 bases, with 12 bases sitting between them. The germline V gene has CDR1 SGHTA and CDR2 FQGNSA. The CDR3 DNA reads as TGTGCCAGCAGCTTAGGAGTGGGCCTCATGAACACTGAAGCTTTCTTT. Its protein product is CASSLGVGLMNTEAFF.

This clonotype was seen a handful of times. V is TRBV15 and J is TRBJ2-2; D call uncertain. The CDR3 runs 13 residues. Per germline, CDR1 LNHNV and CDR2 YYDKDF (reference sequence). The germline V and J ends were trimmed by 4 bases and 4 bases, with 7 bases remaining between them. This chain's CDR3 is CATSNKITGELFF. The CDR3 DNA sequence: TGTGCCACCAGCAACAAAATCACCGGGGAGCTGTTTTTT.

On this clonotype: A read error may account for a junction end that differs from germline. The chain employs TRBV7-6 and TRBJ2-6; D not resolved. This CDR3 spans 13 amino acids. CDR1 and CDR2 (germline): SGHVS, FNYEAQ. The CDR3 DNA is TGTGTCAGCAGCGTCTCTGGGGCCAACGTCCTGACTTTC. Amino acids: CVSSVSGANVLTF.

The rearrangement links TRBV7-2 to TRBJ1-1; 8 bases are shared with TRBD1. V lost 4 bases and J lost 4; bases outside the gene matches: 5. The CDR3 covers 14 residues. Germline V gene sequence: CDR1 SGHTA, CDR2 FQGNSA. CDR3 bases: TGTGCCAGCAGCTATCGGGACAGGCGCACTGAAGCTTTCTTT. Translated, it gives CASSYRDRRTEAFF. The whole variable domain, filled in from reference TRBV7-2 and TRBJ1-1, reads GAGVSQSPSNKVTEKGKDVELRCDPISGHTALYWYRQSLGQGLEFLIYFQGNSAPDKSGLPSDRFSAERTGGSVSTLTIQRTQQEDSAVYLCASSYRDRRTEAFFGQGTRLTVV.

This clonotype appeared a few times. The chain couples TRBV11-2 to TRBJ2-5, with D perhaps TRBD2 (6 bases). V lost 5 bases to trimming and J lost 7 bases, with 11 bases between them. The CDR3 contains 12 residues. Germline V gene data show CDR1 as SGHAT and CDR2 as FQNNGV. Written as DNA, the CDR3 is TGTGCCAGCAGCCTAATTAGCGGGACCCAGTACTTC. Translated: CASSLISGTQYF.

The chain joins TRBV29-1 to TRBJ2-1; maybe TRBD2 (5 bases). Germline V CDR1 and CDR2: SQVTM, ANQGSEA. V gave up 4 bases and J gave up 6 bases, with 7 bases separating them. The CDR3 runs 11 residues. CDR3: CSVASGNEQFF. DNA of the CDR3: TGCAGCGTTGCAAGCGGCAATGAGCAGTTCTTC.

This clonotype was counted many times. V is TRBV5-5 and J is TRBJ2-1, with D possibly matching TRBD2 (6 bases). This CDR3 spans 16 amino acids. The V gene lost 4 bases and the J gene lost 2 bases, with 16 bases spanning the gap. Germline CDR1 reads SGHKS; CDR2 reads YYEKEE (reference sequence). CDR3 nucleotides: TGTGCCAGCAGCACCCGGGACTCGTCTACCTACAATGAGCAGTTCTTC. This encodes CASSTRDSSTYNEQFF. The complete variable domain, with remaining parts taken from reference TRBV5-5 and TRBJ2-1, reads DAGVTQSPTHLIKTRGQQVTLRCSPISGHKSVSWYQQVLGQGPQFIFQYYEKEERGRGNFPDRFSARQFPNYSSELNVNALLLGDSALYLCASSTRDSSTYNEQFFGPGTRLTVL.

This clonotype was counted at least ten times. J is TRBJ2-1 and V is TRBV24-1; D remains ambiguous. This CDR3 contains 18 residues. CDR1 is KGHDR, CDR2 SFDVKD, per germline. The V end was cut by 0 bases, the J end by 0 bases, with 14 bases between. The CDR3 bases are TGTGCCACCAGTGATTTGCAAATCGGTGTGAGCTCCTACAATGAGCAGTTCTTC. Translation gives CATSDLQIGVSSYNEQFF.

The chain combines TRBV6-4 with TRBJ2-2, with TRBD1 as a possible D gene (6 bases). V dropped 4 bases and J dropped 5 bases, with 11 bases sitting between them. This CDR3 is built from 14 residues. Germline V gives CDR1 MRHNA, CDR2 SNTAGT. The CDR3 DNA sequence: TGTGCCAGCAGTGCCAACAGGGATACCGGGGAGCTGTTTTTT. Residues: CASSANRDTGELFF.

J is TRBJ2-7 and V is TRBV5-1; TRBD1 aligns across 9 bases. The CDR3 loop spans 16 amino acids. V trimming: 4 bases; J trimming: 7 bases; junction bases outside the gene matches: 15. Germline V gene sequence: CDR1 SGHRS, CDR2 YFSETQ. CDR3 bases: TGCGCCAGCAGCACCATACAGGGGGCGCCTGGAGGTGAGCAGTACTTC. As protein: CASSTIQGAPGGEQYF.

The chain employs TRBV20-1 and TRBJ2-1; no definite D call. Trimming removed 4 bases at V and 5 bases at J, with 21 bases between. The CDR3 length is 16 residues. In germline, CDR1 is DFQATT, CDR2 SNEGSKA (reference sequence). This CDR3 is CSANELGTTRHNEQFF. In DNA, the CDR3 is TGCAGTGCTAACGAGCTTGGCACCACCCGGCACAATGAGCAGTTCTTC.

This clonotype was found many times. The chain employs TRBV12-3 or TRBV12-4 and TRBJ2-1; D call uncertain. The CDR3 covers 16 residues. V shed 6 bases and J shed 3 bases, with 18 bases lying between them. The CDR3 bases are TGTGCCAGCAGGCAAGCCCCAACAGCAGGCTACAATGAGCAGTTCTTC. Translated, it gives CASRQAPTAGYNEQFF.

This clonotype occurred a few times. V is TRBV7-6 and J is TRBJ2-5; unclear D gene. The V end lost 5 bases, the J end lost 6 bases, and 10 bases lay between the germline ends. Germline-derived CDR1 and CDR2 are SGHVS and FNYEAQ. CDR3 length equals 12 residues. CDR3 residues: CASSPRAQTQYF. The CDR3 coding sequence is TGTGCCAGCAGCCCCCGGGCGCAGACCCAGTACTTC. Looking up the rest from reference TRBV7-6 and TRBJ2-5 gives the full variable domain: GAGVSQSPRYKVTKRGQDVALRCDPISGHVSLYWYRQALGQGPEFLTYFNYEAQQDKSGLPNDRFSAERPEGSISTLTIQRTEQRDSAMYRCASSPRAQTQYFGPGTRLLVL.

The gene calls are TRBV20-1 and TRBJ1-1; 7 bases fit TRBD1. With 5 bases clipped from V and 4 bases from J, the junction kept 7 bases outside the gene matches. Germline CDR1 DFQATT, CDR2 SNEGSKA (reference sequence). This CDR3 is built from 13 residues. In DNA, the CDR3 is TGCAGTGCTCCGACCCAGGGGGGCACTGAAGCTTTCTTT. Its protein is CSAPTQGGTEAFF.

The chain links TRBV20-1 to TRBJ1-4; tentatively, D is TRBD1 (6 bases). The germline V gene encodes CDR1 DFQATT and CDR2 SNEGSKA (reference sequence). Trimming took off 7 bases at V and 7 bases at J, with 10 bases between the two ends. The CDR3 is 11 residues long. This CDR3 is CSVQGSEKLFF. The DNA for the CDR3 is TGCAGTGTACAGGGTAGTGAAAAACTGTTTTTT.

This clonotype was seen a few times. The chain is built from TRBV9 and TRBJ1-3; D not certain. Germline assignment: CDR1 SGDLS and CDR2 YYNGEE. The CDR3 contains 14 residues. Trimming removed 0 bases at V and 3 bases at J, with 7 bases between. The CDR3 spells CASSVGADGNTIYF. The CDR3, as DNA: TGTGCCAGCAGCGTAGGCGCAGATGGAAACACCATATATTTT.

In this sample, this clonotype turned up many times. This sequence joins TRBV20-1 and TRBJ2-5; D gene unclear. V lost 0 bases and J 5 bases, leaving 10 bases between the germline ends. The CDR3 is made up of 13 amino acids. From germline, CDR1 is DFQATT and CDR2 SNEGSKA (reference sequence). The CDR3 is CSARDSLLETQYF. For the CDR3, the DNA is TGCAGTGCTAGAGATAGCCTCTTGGAGACCCAGTACTTC.

This clonotype appeared many times. The V call is TRBV19, the J call TRBJ2-7, with TRBD1 identical over 11 bases. CDR1 is LNHDA and CDR2 is SQIVND in the germline V gene (reference sequence). The V and J ends lost 5 bases and 1 base, in that order; junction bases with no gene match: 4. The CDR3 is 15 amino acids. The CDR3 protein is CASSGQGASSYEQYF. Written as DNA, the CDR3 is TGTGCCAGTAGTGGACAGGGGGCCTCGTCCTACGAGCAGTACTTC.

A few counts support this clonotype. The V call is TRBV19, the J call TRBJ1-5; the D is unclear. The germline gives CDR1 LNHDA, CDR2 SQIVND (reference sequence). V was clipped by 8 bases and J by 0 bases, with 8 bases between them. The CDR3 extends over 13 amino acids. The CDR3 loop is CASASYSNQPQHF. CDR3 coding DNA: TGTGCCAGTGCCTCCTATAGCAATCAGCCCCAGCATTTT.

This clonotype came up a few times. This chain uses TRBV12-3 or TRBV12-4 with TRBJ1-5; 7 nucleotides align to TRBD1. After removal of 0 bases from V and 7 bases from J, the junction contained 9 bases not matched to a gene. The CDR3 is 16 amino acids. CDR3 residues: CASSLAPPGGYQPQHF. The CDR3 DNA sequence: TGTGCCAGCAGTTTAGCTCCCCCAGGGGGGTACCAGCCCCAGCATTTT.

This clonotype has a handful of counts. The genes are TRBV25-1 and TRBJ2-1; D remains ambiguous. Germline CDR1 MGHDK, CDR2 SYGVNS. The CDR3 sequence is 13 residues long. V was cut by 2 bases and J by 3 bases, with 5 bases left in between. This CDR3 reads CASSEQLYNEQFF. CDR3 in DNA: TGTGCCAGCAGTGAACAGCTCTACAATGAGCAGTTCTTC.

This clonotype is a singleton in its sample. Just one base apart from a much larger clone, this may be a read error. The chain uses TRBV11-2 and TRBJ2-7; possible D gene TRBD2, 6 bases. The CDR3 is made up of 12 amino acids. Looked up from germline, CDR1 is SGHAT and CDR2 is FQNNGV. CDR3 protein: CASSLSGYEQNF. In DNA, the CDR3 is TGTGCCAGCAGCTTAAGCGGGTACGAGCAGAACTTC.

There are a few counts of this clonotype. This rearrangement joins TRBV20-1 to TRBJ1-2; no firm D call. Germline CDR1 DFQATT, CDR2 SNEGSKA (reference sequence). This CDR3 has 13 amino acids. V was clipped by 4 bases and J by 6 bases, with 15 bases between them. The CDR3 region is CSATGTRTDGYTF. The CDR3 DNA follows: TGCAGTGCTACCGGAACGCGAACAGATGGCTACACCTTC.